These T cell receptor beta chains were read from a single sample in a study of blood T cells in healthy people across ages. TCRdb fed the 5' RACE reads into MiXCR, producing one record per CDR3 protein. The sample holds more than 500,000 distinct CDR3 sequences, around 27% seen once. A further study also used this sample, focusing on T cells of mothers and their children.

What was sequenced was blood. Receptor source: a boy between 2 and 15 years old in good health. Each CDR3 is given with its conserved first and last residue. A D gene is named only where the DNA matches it firmly. Clone size is shown for a subset of rows, as once, few, many or a class of expanded clone.

v_gene: TRBV6-1
d_gene: -
abundance: -
j_gene: TRBJ2-6
CDR3nt: TGTGCCAGTATGACAGACTCTGGGGCCAACGTCCTGACTTTC
CDR3aa: CASMTDSGANVLTF

v_gene: TRBV6-2/TRBV6-3
d_gene: TRBD2
abundance: -
j_gene: TRBJ2-2
CDR3nt: TGTGCCAGCACCGACGGACTAGCGGGAGATTACGGGGAGCTGTTTTTT
CDR3aa: CASTDGLAGDYGELFF

v_gene: TRBV11-2
d_gene: TRBD2
abundance: few
j_gene: TRBJ2-3
CDR3nt: TGTGCCAGCAGCCAAGGGACACTCGGGAGGGATGGCACAGATACGCAGTATTTT
CDR3aa: CASSQGTLGRDGTDTQYF

v_gene: TRBV9
d_gene: -
abundance: -
j_gene: TRBJ1-1
CDR3nt: TGTGCCAGCAGCGTAGAGAGCAGGATGAACACTGAAGCTTTCTTT
CDR3aa: CASSVESRMNTEAFF

v_gene: TRBV20-1
d_gene: -
abundance: few
j_gene: TRBJ2-5
CDR3nt: TGCAGTGCTAGGTGGGGTGCGGGAGAGACCCAGTACTTC
CDR3aa: CSARWGAGETQYF

v_gene: TRBV5-1
d_gene: -
abundance: many
j_gene: TRBJ2-5
CDR3nt: TGCGCCAGCAGCTCCCGACGGGGAGGAGAGACCCAGTACTTC
CDR3aa: CASSSRRGGETQYF

v_gene: TRBV5-4
d_gene: TRBD2
abundance: once
j_gene: TRBJ2-3
CDR3nt: TGTGCCAGCAGCTCGGACCCTAGCGGGAATTCACAGAATACGCAGTATTTT
CDR3aa: CASSSDPSGNSQNTQYF

v_gene: TRBV20-1
d_gene: TRBD2
abundance: few
j_gene: TRBJ2-3
CDR3nt: TGCAGTGCTAGGGAGGTAACGACTAGCGGGGCAGATACGCAGTATTTT
CDR3aa: CSAREVTTSGADTQYF

v_gene: TRBV7-2
d_gene: TRBD2
abundance: -
j_gene: TRBJ2-1
CDR3nt: TGTGCCAGCAGCACAGAGGGGCGGGAGAAGAAGTTCTTC
CDR3aa: CASSTEGREKKFF

v_gene: TRBV27
d_gene: -
abundance: -
j_gene: TRBJ2-1
CDR3nt: TGTGCCAGCAGTTTAGCAATGCTAGAATCTCCTGGTGAGCAGTTCTTC
CDR3aa: CASSLAMLESPGEQFF

v_gene: TRBV18
d_gene: -
abundance: -
j_gene: TRBJ2-5
CDR3nt: TGTGCCAGCTCACCAGGGAGGATAGAGACCCAGTACTTC
CDR3aa: CASSPGRIETQYF

v_gene: TRBV11-2
d_gene: -
abundance: -
j_gene: TRBJ2-7
CDR3nt: TGTGCCAGCAGCTCAACCGGGAGCCAGTCTGGTCGGGGCGAGCAGTACTTC
CDR3aa: CASSSTGSQSGRGEQYF

v_gene: TRBV29-1
d_gene: -
abundance: -
j_gene: TRBJ2-2
CDR3nt: TGCAGCGTTGAAGGTCCGAACACCGGGGAGCTGTTTTTT
CDR3aa: CSVEGPNTGELFF

v_gene: TRBV7-2
d_gene: -
abundance: -
j_gene: TRBJ2-7
CDR3nt: TGTGCCAGCGGGGAGGGGGTACCCTACGAGCAGTACTTC
CDR3aa: CASGEGVPYEQYF

v_gene: TRBV10-3
d_gene: -
abundance: -
j_gene: TRBJ1-1
CDR3nt: TGTGCCATCAGCGGAACAGAGAACACTGAAGCTTTCTTT
CDR3aa: CAISGTENTEAFF

v_gene: TRBV27
d_gene: -
abundance: -
j_gene: TRBJ1-1
CDR3nt: TGTGCCAGCAGTTTATCGACGGGGATTAACACTGAAGCTTTCTTT
CDR3aa: CASSLSTGINTEAFF

v_gene: TRBV9
d_gene: -
abundance: few
j_gene: TRBJ2-1
CDR3nt: TGTGCCAGCAGCGTAGCGGGGGACTCCTACAATGAGCAGTTCTTC
CDR3aa: CASSVAGDSYNEQFF

v_gene: TRBV6-5
d_gene: TRBD2
abundance: few
j_gene: TRBJ2-1
CDR3nt: TGTGCCAGCAGCCGAGCGGGATACTCCTACAATGAGCAGTTCTTC
CDR3aa: CASSRAGYSYNEQFF

v_gene: TRBV29-1
d_gene: -
abundance: few
j_gene: TRBJ1-2
CDR3nt: TGCAGCGTTGAAATGGGGGCCTATGGCTACACCTTC
CDR3aa: CSVEMGAYGYTF

v_gene: TRBV15
d_gene: TRBD2
abundance: few
j_gene: TRBJ2-2
CDR3nt: TGTGCCACCAGCAGCCCTGGGACTAGCTCTTACACCGGGGAGCTGTTTTTT
CDR3aa: CATSSPGTSSYTGELFF

v_gene: TRBV7-9
d_gene: -
abundance: few
j_gene: TRBJ2-3
CDR3nt: TGTGCCAGCAGCTCGTGGACCAGCACAGATACGCAGTATTTT
CDR3aa: CASSSWTSTDTQYF

v_gene: TRBV4-1
d_gene: -
abundance: -
j_gene: TRBJ2-7
CDR3nt: TGCGCCAGCAGCCGATCAGAAGGGTACGAGCAGTACTTC
CDR3aa: CASSRSEGYEQYF

v_gene: TRBV7-8
d_gene: -
abundance: -
j_gene: TRBJ1-2
CDR3nt: TGTGCCAGCAGCTTAGCCACAGGGTCAGAGGGCTACACCTTC
CDR3aa: CASSLATGSEGYTF

v_gene: TRBV11-2
d_gene: -
abundance: few
j_gene: TRBJ2-7
CDR3nt: TGTGCCAGCAGCTTAGGAGTCTTTGGGAGCTCCTACGAGCAGTACTTC
CDR3aa: CASSLGVFGSSYEQYF

v_gene: TRBV6-2/TRBV6-3
d_gene: -
abundance: -
j_gene: TRBJ2-1
CDR3nt: TGTGCCAGCAGTTACTCGATCCCCGGACCTTACAATGAGCAGTTCTTC
CDR3aa: CASSYSIPGPYNEQFF

v_gene: TRBV7-8
d_gene: -
abundance: many
j_gene: TRBJ2-1
CDR3nt: TGTGCCAGCAGCATCAAAGTAGAGCAGTTCTTC
CDR3aa: CASSIKVEQFF

v_gene: TRBV27
d_gene: -
abundance: -
j_gene: TRBJ2-1
CDR3nt: TGTGCCAGCAGTAATACAGGGATCAATGAGCAGTTCTTC
CDR3aa: CASSNTGINEQFF

v_gene: TRBV7-9
d_gene: TRBD2
abundance: few
j_gene: TRBJ2-5
CDR3nt: TGTGCCAGCAGCCCCCGAGTAGCGGGAGAGACCCAGTACTTC
CDR3aa: CASSPRVAGETQYF

v_gene: TRBV15
d_gene: TRBD1
abundance: few
j_gene: TRBJ1-5
CDR3nt: TGTGCCACCAGCGTACAGGGGTATCAGCCCCAGCATTTT
CDR3aa: CATSVQGYQPQHF

v_gene: TRBV6-5
d_gene: TRBD1
abundance: -
j_gene: TRBJ1-4
CDR3nt: TGTGCCAGCAGTTACTCCCCCCTGGGACAGACCGCAACTAATGAAAAACTGTTTTTT
CDR3aa: CASSYSPLGQTATNEKLFF

v_gene: TRBV29-1
d_gene: -
abundance: -
j_gene: TRBJ2-5
CDR3nt: TGCAGCGTTGAAGGACGGTCAAGTGAGACCCAGTACTTC
CDR3aa: CSVEGRSSETQYF

v_gene: TRBV15
d_gene: TRBD1
abundance: -
j_gene: TRBJ2-7
CDR3nt: TGTGCCACCAGCAGCGGGACAGGCTACGAGCAGTACTTC
CDR3aa: CATSSGTGYEQYF

v_gene: TRBV27
d_gene: -
abundance: -
j_gene: TRBJ1-1
CDR3nt: TGTGCCAGCAGCCTAAATGGGGGGACTCTGAACACTGAAGCTTTCTTT
CDR3aa: CASSLNGGTLNTEAFF

v_gene: TRBV29-1
d_gene: -
abundance: -
j_gene: TRBJ2-7
CDR3nt: TGCAGCGTTTTTGGCAGCTACGAGCAGTACTTC
CDR3aa: CSVFGSYEQYF

v_gene: TRBV29-1
d_gene: -
abundance: -
j_gene: TRBJ2-1
CDR3nt: TGCAGCGTTGGGAACCGGGGCGGCTACAATGAGCAGTTCTTC
CDR3aa: CSVGNRGGYNEQFF

v_gene: TRBV6-1
d_gene: -
abundance: few
j_gene: TRBJ2-5
CDR3nt: TGTGCCAGCAGTGAGCACCCCCCAGAGACCCAGTACTTC
CDR3aa: CASSEHPPETQYF

v_gene: TRBV15
d_gene: -
abundance: few
j_gene: TRBJ2-6
CDR3nt: TGTGCCACCAGCAGAGGCCCTTCTGGGGCCAACGTCCTGACTTTC
CDR3aa: CATSRGPSGANVLTF

v_gene: TRBV19
d_gene: TRBD2
abundance: -
j_gene: TRBJ2-1
CDR3nt: TGTGCCAGTAGTATATCGACTAGCGGGATGAGTGAGCAGTTCTTC
CDR3aa: CASSISTSGMSEQFF

v_gene: TRBV7-7
d_gene: -
abundance: few
j_gene: TRBJ2-5
CDR3nt: TGTGCTAGCAGAGGCCCGGAAGAGACCCAGTACTTC
CDR3aa: CASRGPEETQYF

v_gene: TRBV7-8
d_gene: -
abundance: -
j_gene: TRBJ1-3
CDR3nt: TGTGCCAGCAGCTTAGGGGCGGGGAGCTCTGGAAACACCATATATTTT
CDR3aa: CASSLGAGSSGNTIYF

v_gene: TRBV12-5
d_gene: TRBD1
abundance: -
j_gene: TRBJ1-3
CDR3nt: TGTGCTAGTGGTTTGGTACTCGACAGGGAAGCCATCAGGGGAATAAACACCATATATTTT
CDR3aa: CASGLVLDREAIRGINTIYF

v_gene: TRBV10-2
d_gene: TRBD1
abundance: -
j_gene: TRBJ2-5
CDR3nt: TGCGCCAGCAGGGGTCAGGGGGCGACGTACCAAGAGACCCAGTACTTC
CDR3aa: CASRGQGATYQETQYF

v_gene: TRBV5-1
d_gene: TRBD2
abundance: -
j_gene: TRBJ2-4
CDR3nt: TGCGCCAGCAGCTTGACTAGCGGGGGTTACATTCAGTACTTC
CDR3aa: CASSLTSGGYIQYF

v_gene: TRBV20-1
d_gene: TRBD2
abundance: once
j_gene: TRBJ2-3
CDR3nt: TGCAGTGCTACCGGTAGCGGGAGAGATACGCAGTATTTT
CDR3aa: CSATGSGRDTQYF

v_gene: TRBV10-3
d_gene: -
abundance: few
j_gene: TRBJ1-2
CDR3nt: TGTGCCATCTCCTATGCCCTTAATTTACGACAGACAGGTGGCTACACCTTC
CDR3aa: CAISYALNLRQTGGYTF

v_gene: TRBV11-2
d_gene: -
abundance: -
j_gene: TRBJ1-4
CDR3nt: TGTGCCAGCAGGTCGCAACTATTGGGTGAAAAACTGTTTTTT
CDR3aa: CASRSQLLGEKLFF

v_gene: TRBV2
d_gene: -
abundance: -
j_gene: TRBJ2-3
CDR3nt: TGTGCCAGCAGTGACCCTAGCACAGATACGCAGTATTTT
CDR3aa: CASSDPSTDTQYF

v_gene: TRBV4-3
d_gene: -
abundance: -
j_gene: TRBJ2-5
CDR3nt: TGCGCCAGCAGCCAAGAGGCACTCGACAAGGAGACCCAGTACTTC
CDR3aa: CASSQEALDKETQYF

v_gene: TRBV15
d_gene: -
abundance: few
j_gene: TRBJ2-7
CDR3nt: TGTGCCACCAGCAGAGACAGGAACGAGCAGTACTTC
CDR3aa: CATSRDRNEQYF

v_gene: TRBV12-3/TRBV12-4
d_gene: TRBD1
abundance: -
j_gene: TRBJ1-1
CDR3nt: TGTGCCAGCAGATGGACAGGGGGCACAGCTTTCTTT
CDR3aa: CASRWTGGTAFF

v_gene: TRBV28
d_gene: -
abundance: many
j_gene: TRBJ2-7
CDR3nt: TGTGCCAGCAGCCTCGACGGAGCCTACGAGCAGTACTTC
CDR3aa: CASSLDGAYEQYF

v_gene: TRBV9
d_gene: -
abundance: few
j_gene: TRBJ1-1
CDR3nt: TGTGCCAGCAGCGTAGTGGGGGGATCGAACACTGAAGCTTTCTTT
CDR3aa: CASSVVGGSNTEAFF

v_gene: TRBV12-3/TRBV12-4
d_gene: -
abundance: many
j_gene: TRBJ2-5
CDR3nt: TGTGCCAGCAGTTCCGAGGGGGGTGAGACCCAGTACTTC
CDR3aa: CASSSEGGETQYF

v_gene: TRBV20-1
d_gene: TRBD1
abundance: few
j_gene: TRBJ1-4
CDR3nt: TGCAGTGCCAGACAGGGAGGGGGTAATGAAAAACTGTTTTTT
CDR3aa: CSARQGGGNEKLFF

v_gene: TRBV15
d_gene: -
abundance: few
j_gene: TRBJ2-6
CDR3nt: TGTGCCACCAGTAAGACAGCAGAATACTCTGGGGCCAACGTCCTGACTTTC
CDR3aa: CATSKTAEYSGANVLTF

v_gene: TRBV20-1
d_gene: TRBD2
abundance: -
j_gene: TRBJ2-7
CDR3nt: TGCAGTGCTAGAGATTCCAGCGGGGGTAACGAGCAGTACTTC
CDR3aa: CSARDSSGGNEQYF